Detailed here is one T cell receptor beta chain. CDR3 length: 16 amino acids. J lost 3 bases, V lost 3 bases, and 10 bases had no gene match. The germline V gene has CDR1 LNHNV and CDR2 YYDKDF (reference sequence). TCRdb analysed the RT-PCR reads with MiXCR anew, one entry per CDR3 protein. This sample has 650,000 to 800,000 distinct CDR3 sequences, with approximately 18% found just once. This entry comes from a study of response to subunit inactivated influenza vaccine. The clonotype comes from a man aged 50-59 years who received an inactivated influenza vaccine. This chain uses TRBV15 with TRBJ2-7; 8 nucleotides agree with TRBD2. The sequences come from PBMCs from blood, collected 4 to 6 days after vaccination. The CDR3 coding sequence is TGTGCCACCAGCAGGGGTGGAGGTACTAGCGGCTACGAGCAGTACTTC. It codes for CATSRGGGTSGYEQYF.